This T cell receptor (beta chain) was identified during a study of CXCR3-negative and CXCR3-positive naive CD8 T cells. CDR1 MDHEN and CDR2 SYDVKM come from the germline V gene. This CDR3 region has 13 residues. Researchers prepared the TRB cDNA libraries using 5' RACE with UMI labels. Following a re-call of the 5' RACE reads, TCRdb has one entry per CDR3 protein and lacks DNA. The specimen's table records about 81,000 distinct CDR3 sequences. The V call is TRBV28, the J call TRBJ2-1. What was sequenced was naive CXCR3- CD8+ T cells from blood. Subset defined: CD45RO-CCR7+CD27+CD95- naive CD8+ T cells lacking CXCR3 (TNR3-). This TCR derives from a human donor in good health. Some clones in this sample may be carry-over from other donors' samples. Here the CDR3 reads CASSFGVYNEQFF.